A selection of T cell receptor beta chains follows, all from one sample in a study of identical twins. TCRdb reprocessed the 5' RACE reads via MiXCR and lists one record per CDR3 protein. The profile covers 400,000 to 550,000 distinct CDR3 sequences, with approximately 25% appearing a single time and approximately 2.9% taken by the ten largest. The data were also submitted as part of a second study, on T cells expressing NK-cell markers.

The sequencing input was CD4+ T cells sorted from blood. Receptors originate from a woman between 18 and 30 years old in good health. The CDR3 runs from the conserved cysteine through the conserved F or W. A D gene is named only where the DNA matches it firmly. Some rows mark clone size as missing; the rest say once, few, many or name a class of expanded clone.

D gene	clone size	J gene	V gene	CDR3 DNA	CDR3 protein
TRBD2	many	TRBJ2-7	TRBV7-8	TGTGCCAGCAGCTCGACCGGGACTAGCGGTTCCTACGAGCAGTACTTC	CASSSTGTSGSYEQYF
NA	NA	TRBJ2-1	TRBV5-4	TGTGCCAGCAGCGGCGTGAGTTCTAGCTCCTACAATGAGCAGTTCTTC	CASSGVSSSSYNEQFF
NA	many	TRBJ1-6	TRBV6-2/TRBV6-3	TGTGCCAGCAGCCCCGGACAGACAAATTCACCCCTCCACTTT	CASSPGQTNSPLHF
NA	many	TRBJ2-3	TRBV7-9	TGTGCCAGCAGCTTGGGCCTTAGCACAGATACGCAGTATTTT	CASSLGLSTDTQYF
TRBD1	NA	TRBJ2-1	TRBV29-1	TGCAGCGTTGAATCAGGGACAGCCAGCTCCTACAATGAGCAGTTCTTC	CSVESGTASSYNEQFF
TRBD2	NA	TRBJ2-1	TRBV6-1	TGTGCCAGCAGCCCCCTTAGCGGGAGGTTGAACAATGAGCAGTTCTTC	CASSPLSGRLNNEQFF
NA	few	TRBJ2-3	TRBV5-1	TGCGCCAGCAGCTTGTTATTCGAAGATACGCAGTATTTT	CASSLLFEDTQYF
NA	NA	TRBJ1-2	TRBV19	TGTGCCAGTAGTCTCCCCCGGCTGGGCTACACCTTC	CASSLPRLGYTF
NA	NA	TRBJ2-5	TRBV7-9	TGTGCCAGCAGCTTAGAAGGGATGGAGACCCAGTACTTC	CASSLEGMETQYF
TRBD1	few	TRBJ1-1	TRBV7-3	TGTGCCAGCAGCTTTGCAGGGGGGAACACTGAAGCTTTCTTT	CASSFAGGNTEAFF
TRBD1	NA	TRBJ2-1	TRBV5-1	TGCGCCAGCAGCTGGGGACAGGGGGGCAATGAGCAGTTCTTC	CASSWGQGGNEQFF
NA	NA	TRBJ2-7	TRBV5-1	TGCGCCAGCAGAAAGGACGGGAACGAGCAGTACTTC	CASRKDGNEQYF
NA	NA	TRBJ2-6	TRBV15	TGTGCCACCTCGTCGGACGACACCTCTGGGGCCAACGTCCTGACTTTC	CATSSDDTSGANVLTF
TRBD1	few	TRBJ2-1	TRBV9	TGTGCCAGCAGCGTCTTGGGACAGTTCGACAATGAGCAGTTCTTC	CASSVLGQFDNEQFF
NA	NA	TRBJ1-3	TRBV4-1	TGCGCCAGCAGCGAGAACGGGGAAGGAAACACCATATATTTT	CASSENGEGNTIYF
TRBD1	NA	TRBJ1-6	TRBV4-3	TGCGCCAGTTCCGGGACAGGGGATTCACCCCTCCACTTT	CASSGTGDSPLHF
NA	few	TRBJ1-1	TRBV20-1	TGCAGTACCACCATAAGCAGGAGCCCTGAAGCTTTCTTT	CSTTISRSPEAFF
NA	few	TRBJ1-1	TRBV5-5	TGTGCCAGCAACCTAGGCAGGACTGAAGCTTTCTTT	CASNLGRTEAFF
NA	NA	TRBJ2-7	TRBV7-2	TGTGCCAGCAGCTTAGCGGGGGGGACATACTCGAAGCAGTACTTC	CASSLAGGTYSKQYF
NA	few	TRBJ2-7	TRBV11-3	TGTGCCAGCAGCTTTGCTAGCGAGCAGTACTTC	CASSFASEQYF
TRBD2	NA	TRBJ2-5	TRBV5-4	TGTGCCAGCAGCGTGTCCTCCGGGACTAGCGGGGGGATCCAAGAGACCCAGTACTTC	CASSVSSGTSGGIQETQYF
TRBD1	few	TRBJ2-5	TRBV6-5	TGTGCCAGCAGTTACTCGGGACAGGGTTGGGAGACCCAGTACTTC	CASSYSGQGWETQYF
TRBD2	NA	TRBJ2-3	TRBV29-1	TGCAGCGTAGCGAGGACTAGCGGGAGGACAGATACGCAGTATTTT	CSVARTSGRTDTQYF
NA	NA	TRBJ2-7	TRBV12-3/TRBV12-4	TGTGCCAGCAGACAATCCGGACAGACCTACGAGCAGTACTTC	CASRQSGQTYEQYF
NA	NA	TRBJ1-4	TRBV3-1	TGTGCCAGCAGGAACAGGGAGGAGTTCGAAAAACTGTTTTTT	CASRNREEFEKLFF